Listed below are T cell receptor beta chains from one sample, sequenced in a study of blood T cell repertoires in COVID-19. The assay was immunoSEQ multiplex PCR, and TCRdb's table has in-frame clones only and misses some. This table has more than 65,000 clones, approximately 89% appearing once. The sequencing sample was made of peripheral blood. These TCRs come from a human donor in a cohort sampled during active COVID-19. CDR3s include the opening cysteine and the closing phenylalanine or tryptophan.

cdr3_aa: CASSYSGVSYNEQFF; v_call: TRBV6-6
cdr3_aa: CASSPAPTTGPTIFSGANVLTF; v_call: TRBV7-6
cdr3_aa: CASSHTRGDNQPQHF; v_call: TRBV6-5
cdr3_aa: CASSGRDRGSGFSGNTIYF; v_call: TRBV5-6
cdr3_aa: CASSGLAFSGNTIYF; v_call: TRBV2
cdr3_aa: CASSIGGIVYEQYF; v_call: TRBV19
cdr3_aa: CASSESGANVLTF; v_call: TRBV7-3
cdr3_aa: CAWSVALSSEQYF; v_call: TRBV30
cdr3_aa: CASRTSNTNTEAFF; v_call: TRBV6-5
cdr3_aa: CASSEMASGGLGEQYF; v_call: TRBV6-1
cdr3_aa: CASSVGVGGRTYGYTF; v_call: TRBV9
cdr3_aa: CATSDPLDYWYTF; v_call: TRBV24-1
cdr3_aa: CASSEGVSSGANVLTF; v_call: TRBV7-8
cdr3_aa: CASSLTVGGVFEGQYF; v_call: TRBV5-6
cdr3_aa: CARSIGGGSNQPQHF; v_call: TRBV5-1
cdr3_aa: CASSLGGSGQGYGYTF; v_call: TRBV7-2
cdr3_aa: CASSRGSARYEQYF; v_call: TRBV3-1/TRBV3-2
cdr3_aa: CATKTDLNTEAFF; v_call: TRBV2
cdr3_aa: CASSLGHRPLGNTEAFF; v_call: TRBV5-6
cdr3_aa: CASSLGSSYEQYF; v_call: TRBV5-6
cdr3_aa: CASSPRLGGARTEAFF; v_call: TRBV11-2
cdr3_aa: CASSPGVSGANVLTF; v_call: TRBV4-3
cdr3_aa: CASSPTGVPNQPQHF; v_call: TRBV28
cdr3_aa: CAISELTGATYEQYF; v_call: TRBV10-3
cdr3_aa: CASSYGRDRDYEQYF; v_call: TRBV6-5
cdr3_aa: CASSPTTGSDYGYTF; v_call: TRBV9
cdr3_aa: CAISDGGANVLTF; v_call: TRBV10-3
cdr3_aa: CASSQEVGTFMNTEAFF; v_call: TRBV4-1
cdr3_aa: CASSPQGTEAFF; v_call: TRBV18
cdr3_aa: CASSVAGTGLHDEQYF; v_call: TRBV9
cdr3_aa: CASRPLRDRGGANVLTF; v_call: TRBV11-2
cdr3_aa: CASSFRKSEQYF; v_call: TRBV12-3/TRBV12-4
cdr3_aa: CASSLSHGGRGGQPQHF; v_call: TRBV27
cdr3_aa: CASSEFQNLAYNEQFF; v_call: TRBV2
cdr3_aa: CASSSEATGRVENSPLHF; v_call: TRBV5-6
cdr3_aa: CAWTEGAGGPDEQYF; v_call: TRBV30
cdr3_aa: CASSETLQGYGYTF; v_call: TRBV6-1
cdr3_aa: CASSQVQGGRFF; v_call: TRBV4-1
cdr3_aa: CASSGGQDRDEQYF; v_call: TRBV19
cdr3_aa: CASSLARGGLPGELFF; v_call: TRBV11-2
cdr3_aa: CASSQDTTGRSGETQYF; v_call: TRBV3-1/TRBV3-2
cdr3_aa: CASSSDEVGLGKLFF; v_call: TRBV7-9